The entry below gives a single T cell receptor beta chain sequence along with its context. TCRdb's copy holds only in-frame clones and misses some; the assay was immunoSEQ multiplex PCR. The sample shows some 76,000 clones, over 75% of them seen only once. Germline CDR1 and CDR2: SGDLS and YYNGEE. The V and J ends lost 2 bases and 4 bases, in that order; junction bases with no gene match: 12. The CDR3 has 19 residues. The source of the sample is a study of blood T cell repertoires in COVID-19. The overall study: PBMCs, B-cell-depleted T cells, or T cells provided the cDNA or gDNA that made up the material.

The clonotype was recovered from a woman younger than 35 with acute or convalescent COVID-19. The sample taken for sequencing was peripheral blood. V gene TRBV9 combines with J gene TRBJ2-3; TRBD2 agrees at 14 bases. For the CDR3, the DNA is TGTGCCAGCAGCGTTTTCTACGGGACTAGCGGGAGTGGCTCAGATACGCAGTATTTT. The encoded protein is CASSVFYGTSGSGSDTQYF.